One sample yielded the 3 T cell receptor beta chains listed below, sequenced in a study of blood T cell repertoires in COVID-19. Generated by immunoSEQ multiplex PCR, the TCRdb table keeps only in-frame clones and is missing some. The repertoire consists of under 150,000 clones, with about nine tenths occurring once and the leading ten covering under 2%. Sequencing was performed on peripheral blood. Receptors originate from a human donor with active COVID-19. The donor label of this sample is uncertain.

The rearrangement joins TRBV4-1 to TRBJ1-4, with TRBD1 as a possible D gene (6 bases). The CDR3 extends over 16 amino acids. From germline, CDR1 is MGHRA and CDR2 YSYEKL. The V end was cut by 1 base, the J end by 7 bases, with 16 bases between. The CDR3 DNA is TGCGCCAGCAGCCAAGGTCAGGGGTTATTGGGTGAAAAACTGTTTTTT. As protein: CASSQGQGLLGEKLFF.

V and J are TRBV19 and TRBJ1-5; no firm D call. CDR1 LNHDA and CDR2 SQIVND come from the germline V gene (reference sequence). The CDR3 runs to 15 residues. Trimming removed 1 base from V and 3 bases from J, with 10 bases in between. The CDR3 DNA is TGTGCCAGTAGTATAGGCGGACTGGACAATCAGCCCCAGCATTTT. Protein product: CASSIGGLDNQPQHF.

The chain employs TRBV18 and TRBJ2-1; maybe TRBD2 (6 bases). CDR1 and CDR2 (germline): KGHSH, LQKENI. V gave up 7 bases and J gave up 8 bases, with 21 bases separating them. The CDR3 has 15 residues. CDR3 sequence reads: CASFLDGRMRDEQFF. The DNA for the CDR3 is TGTGCCAGCTTTCTGGACGGGAGAATGCGGGATGAGCAGTTCTTC.